The rows below give T cell receptor beta chains drawn from one sample of a study of T-cell memory formation after mild COVID-19. One entry per CDR3 protein results from TCRdb running MiXCR on the 5' RACE reads. This sample has under 110,000 distinct CDR3 sequences, with about a sixth found just once. Source material: PBMCs or a T cell subset sorted from them (not recorded which). The receptors stem from an adult woman who had mild COVID-19 (a few samples of this study predate the infection). Cell type and time point are not known. CDR3s include the opening cysteine and the closing phenylalanine or tryptophan. Each record gives: V gene, clone size, D gene, J gene, CDR3 protein, CDR3 DNA. The D gene is left open where the match is weak. Only some rows state a clone size, as once, few, many or a class for expanded clones.

>TRBV4-3|NA|NA|TRBJ2-1
CASSPQTWGVSEQFF
TGCGCCAGCAGCCCACAGACTTGGGGGGTATCTGAGCAGTTCTTC
>TRBV7-9|few|NA|TRBJ1-3
CASSSRVRTGNTIYF
TGTGCCAGCAGCTCCAGGGTTCGGACTGGAAACACCATATATTTT
>TRBV4-1|few|NA|TRBJ2-3
CASSLVAETSTDTQYF
TGCGCCAGCAGCCTAGTTGCGGAAACTAGCACAGATACGCAGTATTTT
>TRBV5-4|NA|NA|TRBJ2-7
CASSGDGTETYEQYF
TGTGCCAGCAGCGGGGACGGGACTGAGACCTACGAGCAGTACTTC
>TRBV7-8|few|TRBD1|TRBJ1-1
CASSTRQGNTEAFF
TGTGCCAGCAGCACCCGACAGGGGAACACTGAAGCTTTCTTT
>TRBV29-1|few|TRBD1|TRBJ1-1
CSALTGMNTEAFF
TGCAGCGCCCTGACAGGGATGAACACTGAAGCTTTCTTT
>TRBV2|few|NA|TRBJ2-1
CASGLGLYNEQFF
TGTGCCAGCGGCCTTGGACTCTACAATGAGCAGTTCTTC
>TRBV19|NA|TRBD1|TRBJ1-1
CASSLLRGQGADTEAFF
TGTGCCAGTAGTCTCCTTCGGGGACAGGGGGCAGACACTGAAGCTTTCTTT
>TRBV7-2|NA|NA|TRBJ2-7
CASRATGLEQYF
TGTGCCAGCAGGGCGACTGGTCTCGAGCAGTACTTC
>TRBV14|once|NA|TRBJ1-2
CASSQESGANYGYTF
TGTGCCAGCAGCCAAGAATCAGGGGCTAACTATGGCTACACCTTC
>TRBV4-3|few|NA|TRBJ2-3
CASSQDSGTDTQYF
TGCGCCAGCAGCCAAGATTCGGGGACAGATACGCAGTATTTT
>TRBV29-1|few|TRBD2|TRBJ2-5
CSIVLSGLAGVPHWETQYF
TGCAGCATAGTATTGTCGGGACTAGCGGGAGTCCCACACTGGGAGACCCAGTACTTC
>TRBV7-9|once|NA|TRBJ2-3
CASSQRGVADTQYF
TGTGCCAGCAGCCAACGGGGAGTGGCAGATACGCAGTATTTT
>TRBV10-3|NA|TRBD2|TRBJ2-5
CATLAGGETQYF
TGTGCCACACTAGCGGGAGGAGAGACCCAGTACTTC
>TRBV7-6|NA|NA|TRBJ1-1
CASSLWVGGNTEAFF
TGTGCCAGCAGCTTATGGGTCGGGGGGAACACTGAAGCTTTCTTT
>TRBV12-3/TRBV12-4|NA|NA|TRBJ2-1
CASSLALSGLSNEQFF
TGTGCCAGCAGTTTAGCGCTGAGCGGCCTATCCAATGAGCAGTTCTTC
>TRBV6-5|NA|NA|TRBJ1-1
CASSYHGNTEAFF
TGTGCCAGCAGTTACCACGGGAACACTGAAGCTTTCTTT
>TRBV12-5|NA|TRBD1|TRBJ2-2
CASGLDRGLDTGELFF
TGTGCTAGTGGTTTGGACAGGGGGCTTGACACCGGGGAGCTGTTTTTT
>TRBV13|few|TRBD2|TRBJ2-3
CASSPQGGRWTDTQYF
TGTGCCAGCAGCCCGCAGGGCGGGAGGTGGACAGATACGCAGTATTTT
>TRBV5-1|few|NA|TRBJ2-1
CASSPTRSTSYNEQFF
TGCGCCAGCAGCCCCACGCGGAGCACCTCCTACAATGAGCAGTTCTTC
>TRBV9|NA|NA|TRBJ2-2
CASSGAGANTGELFF
TGTGCCAGCAGCGGGGCAGGAGCGAACACCGGGGAGCTGTTTTTT
>TRBV20-1|NA|TRBD2|TRBJ2-3
CSASGPETLGLDHLTDTQYF
TGCAGTGCTAGCGGTCCAGAAACACTCGGACTAGATCATCTCACAGATACGCAGTATTTT
>TRBV9|NA|NA|TRBJ1-1
CASSPRGRGGTEAFF
TGTGCCAGCAGCCCCCGCGGGAGGGGAGGAACTGAAGCTTTCTTT
>TRBV13|NA|NA|TRBJ2-5
CASSSRKYQETQYF
TGTGCCAGCAGCTCCCGAAAGTACCAAGAGACCCAGTACTTC
>TRBV5-1|few|TRBD1|TRBJ1-4
CASSPGQGANEKLFF
TGCGCCAGCAGTCCGGGACAGGGGGCTAATGAAAAACTGTTTTTT
>TRBV27|NA|NA|TRBJ2-5
CASSLGSWEETQYF
TGTGCCAGCAGTCTCGGGAGTTGGGAAGAGACCCAGTACTTC
>TRBV7-9|many|NA|TRBJ2-3
CASSPPGPTLTDTQYF
TGTGCCAGCAGCCCTCCCGGGCCCACCCTCACAGATACGCAGTATTTT
>TRBV12-3/TRBV12-4|NA|NA|TRBJ2-7
CASSLGFAPYEQYF
TGTGCCAGCAGTTTAGGGTTCGCCCCCTACGAGCAGTACTTC
>TRBV20-1|NA|NA|TRBJ2-7
CSAREPHLNSYEQYF
TGCAGTGCTAGAGAGCCACACCTGAACTCCTACGAGCAGTACTTC
>TRBV12-5|NA|NA|TRBJ2-2
CASGTDSTGELFF
TGTGCTAGTGGTACCGACAGCACCGGGGAGCTGTTTTTT
>TRBV7-9|NA|TRBD1|TRBJ1-2
CASSFPYILTGGRKGYGYTF
TGTGCCAGCAGCTTCCCATATATACTGACAGGGGGCAGAAAAGGCTATGGCTACACCTTC
>TRBV24-1|many|NA|TRBJ1-5
CATSDLRREGNQPQHF
TGTGCCACCAGTGATTTGCGGAGGGAAGGCAATCAGCCCCAGCATTTT
>TRBV20-1|once|NA|TRBJ1-5
CSAGTQARYSNQPQHF
TGCAGTGCCGGGACCCAAGCAAGATATAGCAATCAGCCCCAGCATTTT
>TRBV5-1|NA|TRBD2|TRBJ2-1
CASSLLGGSSYNEQFF
TGCGCCAGCAGCTTGCTTGGCGGGAGCTCCTACAATGAGCAGTTCTTC
>TRBV6-2/TRBV6-3|NA|TRBD2|TRBJ2-5
CASTRSGGQEKAQYF
TGTGCCAGCACCAGAAGCGGGGGGCAAGAGAAGGCCCAGTACTTC
>TRBV15|many|NA|TRBJ1-2
CATSSTPRLGYTF
TGTGCCACCAGCTCGACCCCGCGGCTAGGCTACACCTTC
>TRBV27|few|NA|TRBJ2-3
CASGASGAPADTQYF
TGTGCCAGCGGCGCTTCAGGGGCGCCCGCAGATACGCAGTATTTT
>TRBV4-1|NA|NA|TRBJ1-4
CASGPTTKEKLFF
TGCGCCAGCGGTCCGACAACTAAGGAAAAACTGTTTTTT
>TRBV9|NA|NA|TRBJ1-1
CASGRGTEAFF
TGTGCCAGTGGGAGGGGGACTGAAGCTTTCTTT
>TRBV20-1|many|NA|TRBJ2-1
CSASPTSRGEQFF
TGCAGTGCTAGCCCTACTAGCCGAGGTGAGCAGTTCTTC
>TRBV25-1|few|NA|TRBJ2-7
CASSSPAGQYF
TGTGCCAGCAGTAGTCCCGCGGGGCAGTACTTC
>TRBV7-2|NA|NA|TRBJ2-1
CASSTSSYNEQFF
TGTGCCAGCAGCACAAGTTCCTACAATGAGCAGTTCTTC
>TRBV29-1|few|TRBD1|TRBJ1-2
CSVILTGSYGYTF
TGCAGCGTGATACTGACAGGGTCCTATGGCTACACCTTC
>TRBV4-2|medium-sized|NA|TRBJ1-6
CASSQRSDSPLHF
TGTGCCAGCAGCCAACGGTCTGATTCACCCCTCCACTTT
>TRBV9|few|NA|TRBJ2-1
CASSVLGAEQFF
TGTGCCAGCAGCGTACTGGGGGCTGAGCAGTTCTTC
>TRBV11-2|NA|TRBD1|TRBJ1-1
CASRQRQGASEAFF
TGTGCCAGCAGACAAAGACAGGGGGCCTCTGAAGCTTTCTTT
>TRBV20-1|few|NA|TRBJ1-1
CSATGPVLTEAFF
TGCAGTGCTACGGGCCCCGTCCTCACTGAAGCTTTCTTT
>TRBV5-1|few|TRBD2|TRBJ2-7
CASSLGQGLARYEQYF
TGCGCCAGCAGCTTGGGACAGGGACTAGCGCGTTACGAGCAGTACTTC